This T cell receptor (beta chain) was sequenced for a study of cytomegalovirus exposure and HLA in healthy donors. Study results and limitations: Using the classifier, cytomegalovirus status was reportedly diagnosed with high specificity and sensitivity. Later analysis showed TCR association rates varying by HLA locus, highest for DRB1 and lowest for HLA-C. TCR beta chain V- and J-gene trimming was linked, in a later analysis, to a missense variant in DCLRE1C.

The PCR made use of 60 Vbeta and 13 Jbeta primers. The repertoire was sequenced with immunoSEQ multiplex PCR; TCRdb's copy has only in-frame clones and lacks some. This table holds about 200,000 clones, 60% to 85% found once. CDR1 and CDR2 (germline): MNHNS, SASEGT. The CDR3 is 15 residues long. The ends lost 6 bases at V and 2 bases at J; junction bases unmatched: 7. A note on this clone: Its antigen is currently unknown.

The sample taken for sequencing was PBMCs. The receptor comes from a girl between 10 and 17 years old in good health and CMV-seropositive. This chain joins TRBV6-1 and TRBJ2-1; 7 bases line up with TRBD1. In DNA, the CDR3 is TGTGCCAGCAGGGGACAGCTTGGCCCCTACAATGAGCAGTTCTTC. This codes for CASRGQLGPYNEQFF.